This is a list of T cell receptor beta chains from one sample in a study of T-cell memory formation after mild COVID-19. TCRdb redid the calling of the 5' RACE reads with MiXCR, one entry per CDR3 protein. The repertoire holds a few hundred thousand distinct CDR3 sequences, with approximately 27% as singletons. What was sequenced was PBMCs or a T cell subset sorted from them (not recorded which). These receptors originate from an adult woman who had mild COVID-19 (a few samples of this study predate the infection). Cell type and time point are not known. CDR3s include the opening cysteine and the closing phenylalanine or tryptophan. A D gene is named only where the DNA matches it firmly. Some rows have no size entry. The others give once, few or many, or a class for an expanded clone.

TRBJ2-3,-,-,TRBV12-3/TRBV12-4,TGTGCCAGCAGTCTACAGGACTTGGGCACAGATACGCAGTATTTT,CASSLQDLGTDTQYF
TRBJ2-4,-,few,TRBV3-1,TGTGCCAGCAGCCAAGATATAGGCATTCAGTACTTC,CASSQDIGIQYF
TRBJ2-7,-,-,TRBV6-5,TGTGCCAGCAGTTACGTCGCAGGGTCCTACGAGCAGTACTTC,CASSYVAGSYEQYF
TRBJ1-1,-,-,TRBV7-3,TGTGCCAGCAGCTTAACGTCAGAGGGCTCGAGGACTGAAGCTTTCTTT,CASSLTSEGSRTEAFF
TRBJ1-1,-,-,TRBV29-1,TGCAGCGTATACAGAAGCACTTACTCTGAAGCTTTCTTT,CSVYRSTYSEAFF
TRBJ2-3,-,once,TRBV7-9,TGTGCCAGCAGCCTCCCCCTTGGGGGAGAAACCTCAGATACGCAGTATTTT,CASSLPLGGETSDTQYF
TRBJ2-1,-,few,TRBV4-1,TGCGCCAGCAGCCAAGGGCCGGACCAATTCGAGCAGTTCTTC,CASSQGPDQFEQFF
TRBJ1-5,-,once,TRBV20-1,TGCAGTGCTGGACTGAAAAATCAGCCCCAGCATTTT,CSAGLKNQPQHF
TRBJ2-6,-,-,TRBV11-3,TGTGCCAGCAGCTCACAAGGGGGGACAGTCACCTCTGGGGCCAACGTCCTGACTTTC,CASSSQGGTVTSGANVLTF
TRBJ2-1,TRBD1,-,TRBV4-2,TGTGCCAGCAGCCAAGATCAGGGTCCAGGGGGGCAGTTCTTC,CASSQDQGPGGQFF
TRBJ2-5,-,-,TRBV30,TGTGCCCAGGGGGGGGAGACCCAGTACTTC,CAQGGETQYF
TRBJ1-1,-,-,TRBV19,TGTGCCAGTACTAAGGACAGATTGAACACTGAAGCTTTCTTT,CASTKDRLNTEAFF
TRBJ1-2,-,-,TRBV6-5,TGTGCCAGCAGCCGCCTACAGGGAGTCTCTGGCTACACCTTC,CASSRLQGVSGYTF
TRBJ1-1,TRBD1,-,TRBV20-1,TGCAGTGCTAGAGATCCCCGGACAGGGAACACTGAAGCTTTCTTT,CSARDPRTGNTEAFF
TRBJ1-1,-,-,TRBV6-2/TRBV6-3,TGTGCCAGCCGTCCCGCAGGGGATCGAACTGAAGCTTTCTTT,CASRPAGDRTEAFF
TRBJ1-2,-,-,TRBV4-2,TGTGCCAGCAGCCAACCCCCGGGGGGCTACACCTTC,CASSQPPGGYTF
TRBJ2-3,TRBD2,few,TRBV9,TGTGCCAGCAGCGAACGGATAGCGGGGGGAGTAAGAGATACGCAGTATTTT,CASSERIAGGVRDTQYF
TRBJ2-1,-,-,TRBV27,TGTGCCAGCAGTGGCGGACTGGTTTACAATGAGCAGTTCTTC,CASSGGLVYNEQFF
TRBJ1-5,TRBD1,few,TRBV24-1,TGTGCCACCAGTGACCGTGACAGGGGTAGCAATCAGCCCCAGCATTTT,CATSDRDRGSNQPQHF
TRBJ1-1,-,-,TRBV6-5,TGTGCCAGCAGGCCGTCGGCAGCCATGAACACTGAAGCTTTCTTT,CASRPSAAMNTEAFF
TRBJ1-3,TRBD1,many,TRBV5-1,TGCGCCAGCCGGACAGGGGATGGAAACACCATATATTTT,CASRTGDGNTIYF
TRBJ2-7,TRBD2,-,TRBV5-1,TGCGCCAGCAGCGCCGACCGACTAGCTCCCTACGAGCAGTACTTC,CASSADRLAPYEQYF
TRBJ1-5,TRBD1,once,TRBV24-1,TGTGCCACCAGTGACCGGACAGGGAATCAGCCCCAGCATTTT,CATSDRTGNQPQHF